A selection of T cell receptor beta chains follows, all from one sample in a study of radiotherapy plus CTLA-4 blockade in lung cancer. Clones were read by immunoSEQ multiplex PCR, and TCRdb kept only the in-frame ones, dropping some. This table has roughly 98,000 clones, 75% to 90% appearing once. Sequences were derived from peripheral blood, sampled from a patient treated with radiotherapy plus ipilimumab. The receptors were gathered from a human donor with non-small cell lung cancer who had a partial response to radiotherapy plus ipilimumab. CDR3s include the opening cysteine and the closing phenylalanine or tryptophan. The order of the fields is D gene, clone size, J gene, V gene, CDR3 protein. D genes are given only for firm matches. Not all rows give a size; the values are once, few, many and, for expanded clones, a class.

TRBD2 | . | TRBJ2-1 | TRBV5-4 | CASSSSGTSIYNEQFF
. | . | TRBJ2-3 | TRBV7-3 | CASSLTGGTETDTQYF
TRBD2 | . | TRBJ2-4 | TRBV7-2 | CASSHGLASGNVAKNIQYF
. | . | TRBJ1-2 | TRBV4-3 | CASSPTGLLSYGYTF
TRBD2 | . | TRBJ2-5 | TRBV6-1 | CASSESERESLEYF
TRBD2 | . | TRBJ2-3 | TRBV15 | CATSEELAGGKDTQYF
. | . | TRBJ2-1 | TRBV28 | CASSLGTGAYNEQFF
. | . | TRBJ2-7 | TRBV6-1 | CASSEALRVSYGQYF
TRBD1 | . | TRBJ1-2 | TRBV19 | CASNPGDRLTNYGYTF
. | . | TRBJ2-5 | TRBV28 | CASRPGQGQETQYF
TRBD2 | . | TRBJ2-7 | TRBV4-2 | CASSLSRGSSYEQYF
. | once | TRBJ1-2 | TRBV28 | CASSPTGLSANYGYTF
. | . | TRBJ2-6 | TRBV5-1 | CASSPTGPPGANVLTF
TRBD1 | . | TRBJ1-1 | TRBV28 | CASSRLGQGNTEAFF
TRBD1 | . | TRBJ1-1 | TRBV27 | CASQTGNTEAFF
. | . | TRBJ2-7 | TRBV27 | CASSLSPLGGSYEQYF
TRBD2 | few | TRBJ2-1 | TRBV9 | CASTTSVSSYNEQFF
. | . | TRBJ2-7 | TRBV6-5 | CASSGERGHEQYF
. | . | TRBJ1-4 | TRBV6-5 | CASSWLGDEKLFF
TRBD1 | . | TRBJ2-7 | TRBV7-2 | CASSLEQGARYEQYF
TRBD2 | once | TRBJ2-5 | TRBV2 | CATSPLTSTSETQYF
. | . | TRBJ1-4 | TRBV28 | CASRRDGRGNEKLFF
. | . | TRBJ2-3 | TRBV11-2 | CASSPARLLSTDTQYF
. | . | TRBJ2-5 | TRBV5-1 | CASSLGGLKETQYF
. | . | TRBJ2-5 | TRBV30 | CAWSTGSGQETQYF
TRBD1 | . | TRBJ1-1 | TRBV4-2 | CASSRDRAFGEAFF
. | . | TRBJ1-4 | TRBV18 | CASSPRVAGAGEKLFF
. | . | TRBJ1-2 | TRBV28 | CASSTSGGGNYGYTF
TRBD1 | . | TRBJ2-7 | TRBV6-5 | CASSYSGRGQSYEQYF